A selection of T cell receptor beta chains follows, all from one sample in a study of blood T cell repertoires in COVID-19. Repertoires were generated with immunoSEQ multiplex PCR, while TCRdb's copy carries only in-frame clones and drops some. The table records approximately 430,000 clones, roughly 85% of them present only once. The material sequenced was peripheral blood. The receptors were sampled from a woman aged 30 to 39 with active or convalescent COVID-19. Each CDR3 is given with its conserved first and last residue. The D gene is left open where the match is weak. The size of a clone is reported for some rows only, either as once, few or many, or as a class for expanded clones.

d_gene: .
abundance: .
v_gene: TRBV18
j_gene: TRBJ1-2
CDR3aa: CASSPTGNYGYTF
CDR3nt: TGTGCCAGCTCACCAACAGGGAATTATGGCTACACCTTC

d_gene: .
abundance: .
v_gene: TRBV6-1
j_gene: TRBJ1-3
CDR3aa: CASSERGSSGNTIYF
CDR3nt: TGTGCCAGCAGTGAACGAGGCAGCTCTGGAAACACCATATATTTT

d_gene: .
abundance: .
v_gene: TRBV7-2
j_gene: TRBJ2-1
CDR3aa: CASSLATGEQFF
CDR3nt: TGTGCCAGCAGCTTAGCCACGGGTGAGCAGTTCTTC

d_gene: .
abundance: .
v_gene: TRBV3-1/TRBV3-2
j_gene: TRBJ1-1
CDR3aa: CASSQTPNTEAFF
CDR3nt: TGTGCCAGCAGCCAAACTCCGAACACTGAAGCTTTCTTT

d_gene: .
abundance: .
v_gene: TRBV30
j_gene: TRBJ1-1
CDR3aa: CAWRTENTEAFF
CDR3nt: TGTGCCTGGCGGACTGAGAACACTGAAGCTTTCTTT

d_gene: .
abundance: .
v_gene: TRBV7-8
j_gene: TRBJ2-1
CDR3aa: CASSLGLYNEQFF
CDR3nt: TGTGCCAGCAGCTTAGGCCTATACAATGAGCAGTTCTTC

d_gene: TRBD2
abundance: .
v_gene: TRBV7-9
j_gene: TRBJ2-2
CDR3aa: CASSLVRLAGGPNTGELFF
CDR3nt: TGTGCCAGCAGCTTAGTCCGCCTAGCGGGGGGCCCTAACACCGGGGAGCTGTTTTTT

d_gene: .
abundance: .
v_gene: TRBV19
j_gene: TRBJ1-2
CDR3aa: CASSTGPPRTGHGYTF
CDR3nt: TGTGCCAGTAGTACCGGCCCCCCACGGACTGGGCATGGCTACACCTTC

d_gene: TRBD2
abundance: few
v_gene: TRBV5-1
j_gene: TRBJ2-2
CDR3aa: CASSLARGVDGELFF
CDR3nt: TGCGCCAGCAGCTTGGCCCGGGGGGTTGACGGGGAGCTGTTTTTT

d_gene: .
abundance: .
v_gene: TRBV7-9
j_gene: TRBJ2-2
CDR3aa: CASRRIPGELFF
CDR3nt: TGTGCCAGCAGGCGAATCCCCGGGGAGCTGTTTTTT

d_gene: .
abundance: once
v_gene: TRBV4-1
j_gene: TRBJ1-2
CDR3aa: CASSQGILQPRYTF
CDR3nt: TGCGCCAGCAGCCAGGGCATCCTACAGCCCCGGTACACCTTC

d_gene: TRBD2
abundance: .
v_gene: TRBV5-5
j_gene: TRBJ2-7
CDR3aa: CASNLGTKPYEQYF
CDR3nt: TGTGCCAGCAATCTGGGGACTAAACCCTACGAGCAGTACTTC

d_gene: .
abundance: .
v_gene: TRBV19
j_gene: TRBJ2-7
CDR3aa: CASSNPGQAPYEQYF
CDR3nt: TGTGCCAGTAGTAACCCGGGACAAGCACCCTACGAGCAGTACTTC

d_gene: .
abundance: .
v_gene: TRBV19
j_gene: TRBJ1-3
CDR3aa: CASSQGISGNTIYF
CDR3nt: TGTGCCAGTAGTCAGGGGATCTCTGGAAACACCATATATTTT

d_gene: .
abundance: .
v_gene: TRBV24-1
j_gene: TRBJ1-5
CDR3aa: CATPLSGEYSNQPQHF
CDR3nt: TGTGCCACCCCGTTGTCAGGGGAGTATAGCAATCAGCCCCAGCATTTT

d_gene: TRBD1
abundance: once
v_gene: TRBV30
j_gene: TRBJ1-1
CDR3aa: CACGQEGLNTEAFF
CDR3nt: TGTGCCTGCGGACAGGAGGGCCTTAACACTGAAGCTTTCTTT

d_gene: .
abundance: .
v_gene: TRBV30
j_gene: TRBJ1-4
CDR3aa: CAWTGLNEKLFF
CDR3nt: TGTGCCTGGACAGGGCTAAATGAAAAACTGTTTTTT

d_gene: TRBD2
abundance: .
v_gene: TRBV29-1
j_gene: TRBJ2-1
CDR3aa: CSVEGTSGRIGEQFF
CDR3nt: TGCAGCGTTGAAGGGACTAGCGGGAGGATAGGTGAGCAGTTCTTC

d_gene: TRBD1
abundance: .
v_gene: TRBV4-1
j_gene: TRBJ1-6
CDR3aa: CASQGTGVNSPLHF
CDR3nt: TGCGCCAGCCAAGGGACAGGGGTTAATTCACCCCTCCACTTT

d_gene: TRBD2
abundance: .
v_gene: TRBV7-2
j_gene: TRBJ2-5
CDR3aa: CASSHAGGIRETQYF
CDR3nt: TGTGCCAGCAGCCACGCCGGGGGGATTCGAGAGACCCAGTACTTC

d_gene: .
abundance: .
v_gene: TRBV7-2
j_gene: TRBJ1-1
CDR3aa: CASSLGDYGWTEAFF
CDR3nt: TGTGCCAGCAGCTTAGGGGACTACGGATGGACTGAAGCTTTCTTT

d_gene: TRBD1
abundance: .
v_gene: TRBV19
j_gene: TRBJ1-1
CDR3aa: CASMRQGLSPSNTEAFF
CDR3nt: TGTGCCAGTATGCGACAGGGACTCTCCCCCTCGAACACTGAAGCTTTCTTT

d_gene: .
abundance: .
v_gene: TRBV4-2
j_gene: TRBJ2-5
CDR3aa: CASSLTGMEETQYF
CDR3nt: TGTGCCAGCAGCCTAACAGGGATGGAAGAGACCCAGTACTTC

d_gene: TRBD2
abundance: .
v_gene: TRBV6-5
j_gene: TRBJ2-1
CDR3aa: CASSFSGTDNEQFF
CDR3nt: TGTGCCAGCAGCTTTAGCGGGACCGACAATGAGCAGTTCTTC

d_gene: .
abundance: .
v_gene: TRBV25-1
j_gene: TRBJ2-5
CDR3aa: CASRRTVQETQYF
CDR3nt: TGTGCCAGCAGGAGGACAGTCCAAGAGACCCAGTACTTC

d_gene: TRBD1
abundance: few
v_gene: TRBV3-1/TRBV3-2
j_gene: TRBJ1-2
CDR3aa: CASSPGTGGGYTF
CDR3nt: TGTGCCAGCAGCCCCGGGACAGGGGGCGGCTACACCTTC

d_gene: .
abundance: .
v_gene: TRBV11-2
j_gene: TRBJ2-7
CDR3aa: CASSFSPGTYEQYF
CDR3nt: TGTGCCAGCAGCTTCTCTCCCGGGACCTACGAGCAGTACTTC

d_gene: .
abundance: .
v_gene: TRBV27
j_gene: TRBJ1-6
CDR3aa: CASKTGGGNSPLHF
CDR3nt: TGTGCCAGCAAAACGGGAGGGGGAAATTCACCCCTCCACTTT

d_gene: TRBD1
abundance: .
v_gene: TRBV6-6
j_gene: TRBJ1-1
CDR3aa: CASSYPGTGRTEAFF
CDR3nt: TGTGCCAGCAGTTACCCGGGGACAGGTCGAACTGAAGCTTTCTTT

d_gene: TRBD2
abundance: .
v_gene: TRBV3-1/TRBV3-2
j_gene: TRBJ2-1
CDR3aa: CASSQVVGRDSYNEQFF
CDR3nt: TGTGCCAGCAGCCAAGTCGTAGGGAGGGACTCCTACAATGAGCAGTTCTTC

d_gene: TRBD1
abundance: .
v_gene: TRBV5-4
j_gene: TRBJ2-7
CDR3aa: CASSLGSRQGSYEQYF
CDR3nt: TGTGCCAGCAGCCTGGGGTCGCGACAGGGGTCCTACGAGCAGTACTTC

d_gene: TRBD1
abundance: once
v_gene: TRBV5-4
j_gene: TRBJ2-7
CDR3aa: CASSIRDSPSGQYF
CDR3nt: TGTGCCAGCAGTATCCGGGACAGCCCGTCCGGGCAGTACTTC

d_gene: .
abundance: .
v_gene: TRBV5-4
j_gene: TRBJ1-2
CDR3aa: CASSSERGGDHGYTF
CDR3nt: TGTGCCAGCAGCTCCGAACGTGGAGGGGACCATGGCTACACCTTC

d_gene: TRBD1
abundance: .
v_gene: TRBV6-5
j_gene: TRBJ1-1
CDR3aa: CASSRGLTEAFF
CDR3nt: TGTGCCAGCTCAAGGGGGCTCACTGAAGCTTTCTTT

d_gene: .
abundance: .
v_gene: TRBV7-9
j_gene: TRBJ1-1
CDR3aa: CASSPLTEAFF
CDR3nt: TGTGCCAGCAGCCCCCTTACTGAAGCTTTCTTT

d_gene: .
abundance: .
v_gene: TRBV5-4
j_gene: TRBJ2-3
CDR3aa: CASSLSDRPTDTQYF
CDR3nt: TGTGCCAGCAGCTTGTCGGACAGACCCACAGATACGCAGTATTTT

d_gene: .
abundance: .
v_gene: TRBV6-2/TRBV6-3
j_gene: TRBJ2-3
CDR3aa: CASSYSRLVSTDTQYF
CDR3nt: TGTGCCAGCAGTTACTCGAGGCTAGTAAGCACAGATACGCAGTATTTT

d_gene: .
abundance: .
v_gene: TRBV7-9
j_gene: TRBJ1-5
CDR3aa: CASSPPDRPSPQHF
CDR3nt: TGTGCCAGCAGCCCGCCGGACAGACCCAGCCCCCAGCATTTT

d_gene: TRBD2
abundance: once
v_gene: TRBV28
j_gene: TRBJ2-1
CDR3aa: CASSSSGASSYNEQFF
CDR3nt: TGTGCCAGCAGTTCAAGCGGGGCTAGCTCCTACAATGAGCAGTTCTTC

d_gene: .
abundance: .
v_gene: TRBV14
j_gene: TRBJ1-2
CDR3aa: CASSPRTNYGYTF
CDR3nt: TGTGCCAGCAGCCCTAGGACTAACTATGGCTACACCTTC

d_gene: TRBD1
abundance: .
v_gene: TRBV7-2
j_gene: TRBJ2-3
CDR3aa: CASSLGGQNTDTQYF
CDR3nt: TGTGCCAGCAGCTTAGGGGGACAGAACACAGATACGCAGTATTTT